Below, 12 T cell receptor beta chains from the same sample are listed, as sequenced in a study of cytomegalovirus exposure and HLA in healthy donors. Researchers ran the PCR with 60 Vbeta and 13 Jbeta primers. Libraries were prepared by immunoSEQ multiplex PCR; TCRdb keeps only in-frame clonotypes and omits some of them. The sample holds some 140,000 clones, around three quarters seen once. Sequencing used PBMCs. These TCRs come from a man in his forties in good health and CMV-seropositive.

This clone was counted a few times. The V call is TRBV5-1, the J call TRBJ2-3, with a tentative D call TRBD2 (5 bases). This CDR3 spans 14 amino acids. Germline CDR1 reads SGHRS; CDR2 reads YFSETQ. The V end was cut by 0 bases, the J end by 7 bases, with 12 bases between. The CDR3 here is CASSLGEQTNTQYF. In nucleotides, the CDR3 is TGCGCCAGCAGCTTGGGTGAACAGACTAATACGCAGTATTTT.

The gene calls are TRBV19 and TRBJ1-4; 7 nucleotides agree with TRBD1. Germline-derived CDR1 and CDR2 are LNHDA and SQIVND (reference sequence). Losses at the gene ends were 0 bases for V and 6 bases for J; bases not matched to a gene: 7. This CDR3 has 16 amino acids. Written as DNA, the CDR3 is TGTGCCAGTAGTATAGACGACAGGGTATTGGATGAAAAACTGTTTTTT. Amino acids: CASSIDDRVLDEKLFF.

The chain combines TRBV10-2 with TRBJ2-7; D perhaps matches TRBD2 (6 bases). Trimming removed 3 bases at V and 4 bases at J, with 16 bases between. The germline V gene has CDR1 WSHSY and CDR2 SAAADI. There are 15 residues in the CDR3. The CDR3 protein is CASSELGGVGYEQYF. In DNA, the CDR3 is TGCGCCAGCAGTGAATTGGGCGGGGTCGGGTACGAGCAGTACTTC.

The chain carries TRBV2 and TRBJ2-5, with TRBD2 identical over 9 bases. Germline V gene data show CDR1 as SNHLY and CDR2 as FYNNEI. V trimming: 5 bases; J trimming: 4 bases; junction bases outside the gene matches: 8. There are 15 residues in the CDR3. The CDR3 nucleotides read TGTGCCAGCAGTATGCTAGCGGGAATGAGAGAGACCCAGTACTTC. It yields the protein CASSMLAGMRETQYF.

The rearrangement uses TRBV21-1 and TRBJ2-5; TRBD1, as called in the table, went unchecked against the DNA. TRBV21-1 is described as a pseudogene. The CDR3 consists of 14 residues. The CDR3 coding sequence is TGTGCCAGCAGCAAAACAGGGGTTTTAGAGACCCAGTACTTC. It codes for CASSKTGVLETQYF.

The chain combines TRBV6-5 with TRBJ1-2; the match to TRBD1 covers 7 bases. The CDR3 sequence is 14 residues long. Germline V gene data show CDR1 as MNHEY and CDR2 as SVGAGI. V lost 6 bases and J lost 8; bases outside the gene matches: 12. For the CDR3, the DNA is TGTGCCAGCAGGGACGGACAGGTCGGCGGAGGCTACACCTTC. Translating gives CASRDGQVGGGYTF.

The chain uses TRBV7-9 and TRBJ1-2; 9 bases match TRBD1. Trimming removed 3 bases from V and 1 base from J; junction bases left unmatched: 6. The CDR3 runs to 16 residues. Germline V lookup: CDR1 SEHNR, CDR2 FQNEAQ (reference sequence). In nucleotides, the CDR3 is TGTGCCAGCAGCTTCCCGGGACAGGGAGATAACTATGGCTACACCTTC. This codes for CASSFPGQGDNYGYTF.

The chain recombines TRBV7-9 with TRBJ1-4; D is possibly TRBD1 (5 bases). Between the trimmed V and J ends, which lost 5 bases and 8 bases, there was a span of 24 bases. The length of the CDR3 is 17 residues. Germline values: CDR1 SEHNR, CDR2 FQNEAQ (reference sequence). CDR3 region: CASSLPQGSAFAEKLFF. The CDR3 region has the DNA TGTGCCAGCAGCCTCCCTCAGGGTTCGGCCTTTGCAGAAAAACTGTTTTTT.

The V call is TRBV5-1, the J call TRBJ1-6; 10 bases are a match to TRBD1. Trimming took 1 base from V and 10 from J; bases not matched to a gene: 8. The V gene's germline CDR1 is SGHRS and CDR2 YFSETQ. The CDR3 sequence is 16 residues long. DNA for the CDR3: TGCGCCAGCAGCTTGAAGGGACAGGGGTCTGGATCACCCCTCCACTTT. Amino acid sequence: CASSLKGQGSGSPLHF.

This chain links TRBV4-1 with TRBJ2-5; D uncertain. This CDR3 region has 13 residues. V lost 3 bases to trimming and J lost 3 bases, with 8 bases between them. Germline V gene sequence: CDR1 MGHRA, CDR2 YSYEKL. The CDR3 nucleotides read TGCGCCAGCAGCCAGAGGCCCAAAGAGACCCAGTACTTC. It translates to CASSQRPKETQYF.

The V gene is TRBV27, the J gene TRBJ1-5, with 8 bases fitting TRBD1. CDR1 and CDR2 from the germline V gene are MNHEY and SMNVEV (reference sequence). V lost 5 bases to trimming and J lost 6 bases; unmatched junction nucleotides: 12. This CDR3 is 16 amino acids long. As DNA, the CDR3 is TGTGCCAGCAGTCCAATGAGAGGCAGGGGGCCTCAGCCCCAGCATTTT. Its protein is CASSPMRGRGPQPQHF.

The chain employs TRBV4-1 and TRBJ1-1; D remains ambiguous. The CDR3 extends over 13 amino acids. Per the germline V gene, CDR1 is MGHRA and CDR2 is YSYEKL. The V end lost 3 bases, the J end lost 1 base, and 6 bases lay between the germline ends. CDR3 coding DNA: TGCGCCAGCAGCCACCTCCCGAACACTGAAGCTTTCTTT. It translates to CASSHLPNTEAFF.